These 22 T cell receptor beta chains came from one sample sequenced in a study of cytomegalovirus exposure and HLA in healthy donors (dated by TCRdb to about 2017). To prepare the library, the immunoSEQ multiplex PCR assay was applied. For the multiplex PCR, a mixture combining 60 forward primers for TCR Vbeta segments and 13 reverse primers for TCR Jbeta segments was used. TCRdb holds this immuneACCESS table with in-frame rearrangements only. Some clones are missing; in checked studies, unresolved V genes explain under half, and the rest has no known cause. This sample holds 120,000 or so clones; approximately 74% were observed only once. The top ten constitute around a tenth of the sample. Sequenced: PBMCs. Every receptor here comes from a woman between 45 and 65 years old in good health and CMV-seropositive.

This chain links TRBV5-1 with TRBJ2-5, with D possibly matching TRBD2 (7 bases). V lost 2 bases to trimming and J lost 5 bases, with 13 bases between them. This CDR3 is built from 14 residues. Germline V gene sequence: CDR1 SGHRS, CDR2 YFSETQ. CDR3 sequence reads: CASSFKQGGETQYF. The CDR3 DNA reads as TGCGCCAGCAGCTTTAAACAGGGAGGGGAGACCCAGTACTTC.

The chain recombines TRBV9 with TRBJ1-1; no definite D call. The ends were cut back, 0 bases at V and 0 bases at J, with 12 bases in the middle. This CDR3 is built from 16 residues. Germline V gene sequence: CDR1 SGDLS, CDR2 YYNGEE. CDR3 nucleotides: TGTGCCAGCAGCGTAGTTCCTGAGCTCATGAACACTGAAGCTTTCTTT. This codes for CASSVVPELMNTEAFF.

The chain recombines TRBV19 with TRBJ1-4; maybe TRBD1 (6 bases). Germline-derived CDR1 and CDR2 are LNHDA and SQIVND (reference sequence). CDR3 length: 12 residues. The V gene lost 6 bases and the J gene lost 11 bases, with 13 bases spanning the gap. The DNA for the CDR3 is TGTGCCAGTAGCAAAGCGAGGGGGAAACTGTTTTTT. Protein sequence: CASSKARGKLFF. The full variable domain, with the rest looked up from reference TRBV19 and TRBJ1-4, is DGGITQSPKYLFRKEGQNVTLSCEQNLNHDAMYWYRQDPGQGLRLIYYSQIVNDFQKGDIAEGYSVSREKKESFPLTVTSAQKNPTAFYLCASSKARGKLFFGSGTQLSVL.

The V gene is TRBV15, the J gene TRBJ2-7, with 7 bases aligning to TRBD2. CDR3 length equals 13 residues. J lost 4 bases, V lost 5 bases, and 5 bases had no gene match. Per the germline V gene, CDR1 is LNHNV and CDR2 is YYDKDF (reference sequence). DNA of the CDR3: TGTGCCACCAGCCCGGGACTACTTTACGAGCAGTACTTC. It yields the protein CATSPGLLYEQYF.

This chain links TRBV5-1 with TRBJ1-2; possible D gene TRBD1, 5 bases. Germline loops: CDR1 SGHRS, CDR2 YFSETQ. CDR3 length: 14 residues. V was trimmed by 1 base and J by 6 bases, leaving 13 bases between them. The CDR3 DNA is TGCGCCAGCAGCTTGTTGGAGGGGTTGGATGGCTACACCTTC. Translated, it gives CASSLLEGLDGYTF.

This clone was seen just once. The chain employs TRBV11-1 and TRBJ2-5; TRBD2 aligns across 12 bases. The germline V gene encodes CDR1 SGHAT and CDR2 FQDESV (reference sequence). The CDR3 totals 16 residues. The ends lost 2 bases at V and 4 bases at J; junction bases unmatched: 5. DNA for the CDR3: TGTGCCAGCAGCTTAAGCGGACTAGCGGGGAGAGAGACCCAGTACTTC. Translated: CASSLSGLAGRETQYF.

A word on this clone: Other DNA sequences within the sample encode an identical CDR3. This chain connects TRBV18 to TRBJ2-7; TRBD1 matches 10 bases. This CDR3 spans 15 amino acids. Germline lookup yields CDR1 KGHSH and CDR2 LQKENI. The V segment lost 0 bases and the J segment 2 bases; nucleotides outside the gene matches: 1. The CDR3 region is CASSPPGQGAYEQYF. CDR3 in DNA: TGTGCCAGCTCACCACCCGGACAGGGGGCCTACGAGCAGTACTTC.

The chain combines TRBV15 with TRBJ1-2, with 8 nucleotides matching TRBD1. Germline values: CDR1 LNHNV, CDR2 YYDKDF (reference sequence). V dropped 0 bases and J dropped 7; count of bases not matched to a gene: 7. The CDR3 extends over 15 amino acids. CDR3 sequence: CATSRDKQGAGGYTF. As DNA, the CDR3 is TGTGCCACCAGCAGAGATAAGCAGGGGGCGGGTGGCTACACCTTC.

The chain joins TRBV6-6 to TRBJ1-4; D is uncertain. The V gene's germline CDR1 is MNHNY and CDR2 SVGAGI (reference sequence). The CDR3 sequence is 14 residues long. V lost 2 bases and J lost 7, with 11 bases in between. CDR3 sequence reads: CASSYMEGGEKLFF. The DNA of the CDR3 is TGTGCCAGCAGTTACATGGAAGGAGGTGAAAAACTGTTTTTT.

V usage is TRBV7-2 and J usage is TRBJ2-7, with 8 bases fitting TRBD1. CDR1 and CDR2 from the germline V gene are SGHTA and FQGNSA. Trimming at V came to 5 bases and at J to 3 bases, leaving 6 bases not matched to a gene. The CDR3 is made up of 14 amino acids. CDR3 sequence: CASSRGDRSYEQYF. The DNA for the CDR3 is TGTGCCAGCAGCAGAGGGGACAGGAGCTACGAGCAGTACTTC.

The chain employs TRBV5-1 and TRBJ1-1; D gene ambiguous. This CDR3 is 14 amino acids long. V dropped 0 bases and J dropped 2 bases, with 8 bases sitting between them. The germline gives CDR1 SGHRS, CDR2 YFSETQ. The CDR3 is CASSLVRENTEAFF. The DNA for the CDR3 is TGCGCCAGCAGCTTGGTTCGGGAAAACACTGAAGCTTTCTTT.

The V gene is TRBV7-8, the J gene TRBJ2-5; 15 bases align to TRBD2. The CDR3 is 16 residues long. Germline V gene sequence: CDR1 SGHVS, CDR2 FQNEAQ. V was clipped by 4 bases and J by 5 bases; unmatched bases: 5. In DNA form, the CDR3 reads TGTGCCAGCAGCTCTAGGACTAGCGGGGGGGCGGAGACCCAGTACTTC. This encodes CASSSRTSGGAETQYF.

The V and J genes are TRBV27 and TRBJ2-7; D may be TRBD1 (6 bases). CDR1 and CDR2 (germline): MNHEY, SMNVEV (reference sequence). The CDR3 is 15 residues long. Trimming shortened V by 3 bases and J by 7 bases, and 19 bases separated the two germline ends. CDR3 sequence reads: CASSFAEGQFLEQYF. CDR3 sequence (DNA): TGTGCCAGCAGTTTCGCCGAAGGACAGTTTCTGGAGCAGTACTTC.

In its sample, this clone was seen once. The chain carries TRBV5-6 and TRBJ2-7; no clear D. The ends were cut back, 0 bases at V and 0 bases at J, with 7 bases in the middle. This CDR3 contains 14 residues. CDR1 SGHDT and CDR2 YYEEEE come from the germline V gene. The CDR3 is CASSLGEASYEQYF. CDR3 nucleotides: TGTGCCAGCAGCTTGGGCGAGGCCTCCTACGAGCAGTACTTC.

As DNA, the CDR3 is TGTGCCAGCAGCTTAGAGAAGGGGGAGGGAAACACTGAAGCTTTCTTT. Amino acids: CASSLEKGEGNTEAFF. This chain links TRBV11-3 with TRBJ1-1; TRBD1 is a possible D gene (6 bases). The CDR3 loop spans 16 amino acids. Germline loops: CDR1 SGHNT, CDR2 YENEEA. Between the trimmed V and J ends, which lost 0 bases and 2 bases, there was a span of 13 bases.

The chain employs TRBV11-2 and TRBJ1-1; weak D call: TRBD1 (5 bases). The CDR3 runs 14 residues. V lost 0 bases, J lost 5 bases, and 10 bases lay in between. Germline V gene sequence: CDR1 SGHAT, CDR2 FQNNGV. The CDR3 spells CASSLDRVGTEAFF. The CDR3, as DNA: TGTGCCAGCAGCTTAGACAGGGTTGGAACTGAAGCTTTCTTT.

This clone was seen only a few times. The CDR3 region has the DNA TGTGCCAGCAGCTTTGGCCGCCGGGACTCTAGCATGAACACTGAAGCTTTCTTT. Its translation is CASSFGRRDSSMNTEAFF. The chain links TRBV5-6 to TRBJ1-1; a possible D gene is TRBD1 (5 bases). This CDR3 has 18 amino acids. V was clipped by 2 bases and J by 0 bases, with 20 bases between them. The germline V gene has CDR1 SGHDT and CDR2 YYEEEE.

The genes are TRBV28 and TRBJ2-4; a weak D match, TRBD2 (5 bases). V was shortened by 5 bases and J by 7 bases, with 15 bases between the two germline ends. CDR3 size: 14 residues. Germline CDR1 reads MDHEN; CDR2 reads SYDVKM. The CDR3 spells CASSPSDGSNIQYF. DNA for the CDR3: TGTGCCAGCAGTCCTTCCGATGGGAGTAACATTCAGTACTTC.

The chain is built from TRBV5-1 and TRBJ2-7; D remains unclear. Trimming pared 0 bases from V and 3 bases from J, leaving 10 bases between. CDR1 and CDR2 from the germline V gene are SGHRS and YFSETQ. This CDR3 comprises 14 residues. The CDR3 loop is CASSLDYGLYEQYF. The CDR3 region has the DNA TGCGCCAGCAGCTTGGACTATGGTCTCTACGAGCAGTACTTC.

The chain is built from TRBV2 and TRBJ1-3; D unclear. The CDR3 runs to 15 residues. The V end lost 1 base, the J end lost 0 bases, and 7 bases lay between the germline ends. Germline-derived CDR1 and CDR2 are SNHLY and FYNNEI. CDR3 amino acids: CASSEGLRSGNTIYF. The CDR3 nucleotides are TGTGCCAGCAGTGAAGGGTTGCGCTCTGGAAACACCATATATTTT.

The chain combines TRBV4-2 with TRBJ1-1; D remains ambiguous. Trimming took off 2 bases at V and 1 base at J, with 14 bases between the two ends. The CDR3 runs 16 residues. Germline assignment: CDR1 LGHNA and CDR2 YNFKEQ. The DNA for the CDR3 is TGTGCCAGCAGCCAAAAGCCTGGAGTTGGGAACACTGAAGCTTTCTTT. This translates into CASSQKPGVGNTEAFF.

The rearrangement joins TRBV30 to TRBJ1-5, with D unclear. V lost 2 bases, J lost 1 base, and 6 bases lay in between. Germline values: CDR1 GTSNPN, CDR2 SVGIG (reference sequence). This CDR3 has 13 amino acids. The CDR3: CAWSRGSNQPQHF. Written as DNA, the CDR3 is TGTGCCTGGAGTCGGGGAAGCAATCAGCCCCAGCATTTT.